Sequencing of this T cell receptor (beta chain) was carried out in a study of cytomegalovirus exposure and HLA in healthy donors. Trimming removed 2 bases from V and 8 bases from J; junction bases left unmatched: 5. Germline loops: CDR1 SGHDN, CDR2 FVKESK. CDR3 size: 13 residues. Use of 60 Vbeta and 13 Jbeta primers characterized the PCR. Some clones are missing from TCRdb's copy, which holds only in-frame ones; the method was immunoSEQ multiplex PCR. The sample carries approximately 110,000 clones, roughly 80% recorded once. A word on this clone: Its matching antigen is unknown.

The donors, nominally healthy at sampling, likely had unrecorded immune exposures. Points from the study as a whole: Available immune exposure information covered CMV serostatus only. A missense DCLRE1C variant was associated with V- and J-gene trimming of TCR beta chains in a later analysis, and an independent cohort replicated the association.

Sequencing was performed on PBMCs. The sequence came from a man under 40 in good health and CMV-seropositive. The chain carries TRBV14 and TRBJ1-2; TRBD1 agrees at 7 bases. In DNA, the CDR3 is TGTGCCAGCAGCCAATACAGGGGCTGGGGCTACACCTTC. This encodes CASSQYRGWGYTF.